These T cell receptor beta chains were read from a single sample in a study of control samples from healthy donors and cancer patients. Produced via immunoSEQ multiplex PCR; TCRdb's table is partial and in-frame only. The sample gives about 55,000 clones, approximately 91% of which show up once; 3% to 4% is in the top ten. Sequencing input: blood. The receptors were gathered from a man aged 45 to 65 in good health. Each CDR3 is given without its conserved first and last residue.

CDR3aa	j_gene	v_gene
ASTREGSSTDTQY	TRBJ2-3	TRBV25-1
ASLRGGQETQY	TRBJ2-5	TRBV3-1/TRBV3-2
ASSEWPATDTQY	TRBJ2-3	TRBV6-1
ASSGGQRNQPQH	TRBJ1-5	TRBV28
ASSYMGPTNTEAF	TRBJ1-1	TRBV6-5
ASSQEQVILETQY	TRBJ2-5	TRBV4-3
ASSDLGENTEAF	TRBJ1-1	TRBV19
ASSLAVVKADTQY	TRBJ2-3	TRBV7-6
ASSSRQWSEKLF	TRBJ1-4	TRBV7-9
ASSRLIYEQY	TRBJ2-7	TRBV14
ASRLAGVSYNEQF	TRBJ2-1	TRBV19
ASSYSGSATYEQY	TRBJ2-7	TRBV6-2/TRBV6-3
ASSLQQGNIEKLF	TRBJ1-4	TRBV2
ASSPDRGPYEQY	TRBJ2-7	TRBV28
ASSPPLGSEQY	TRBJ2-7	TRBV18
AIQPYSNQPQH	TRBJ1-5	TRBV28
ASSLRTSGRFGDTQY	TRBJ2-3	TRBV28
ASSTRGLPYEQY	TRBJ2-7	TRBV19
ASSQDWGRAGETQY	TRBJ2-5	TRBV4-2
AAGQGATVNYGYT	TRBJ1-2	TRBV27
ASRPGGPGGSSYNEQF	TRBJ2-1	TRBV5-1
AISELADPSTDTQY	TRBJ2-3	TRBV10-3
ASSLRTDTQY	TRBJ2-3	TRBV11-1
ASSPQTTTSHEQY	TRBJ2-7	TRBV7-2
ATSDGGTEAF	TRBJ1-1	TRBV24-1
ASSQDLGQGAYNEQF	TRBJ2-1	TRBV4-1
ASSEGQLAGGFNEQF	TRBJ2-1	TRBV2
ASRRTGEASF	TRBJ1-1	TRBV12-3/TRBV12-4
ASSSRTAPDNEKLF	TRBJ1-4	TRBV28
ASSFLGLEF	TRBJ2-1	TRBV28
ACPWGSEAF	TRBJ1-1	TRBV30
ASSFGSSSSSEQF	TRBJ2-1	TRBV27
ASSPFFRGALGNTEAF	TRBJ1-1	TRBV18
AIGKSGTSNTGELF	TRBJ2-2	TRBV10-3
ASSLAGVSGNTIY	TRBJ1-3	TRBV5-5
ASSLVRGNTGELF	TRBJ2-2	TRBV11-1
ASSFQVPPEFGETQY	TRBJ2-5	TRBV27
ASSSQGNEQF	TRBJ2-1	TRBV7-3
ASSLGLAGGETQY	TRBJ2-5	TRBV6-2/TRBV6-3
ASSQGQGVNEKLF	TRBJ1-4	TRBV4-3
ASSLAARYGYT	TRBJ1-2	TRBV28
ASSLEGGDEQF	TRBJ2-1	TRBV11-3
ASSLIGLAGQRDEQF	TRBJ2-1	TRBV5-1
ASSTSGWRGSGNTIY	TRBJ1-3	TRBV19
ATSGSGANTEAF	TRBJ1-1	TRBV24-1
ASSMGLAGRETQY	TRBJ2-5	TRBV19
ASSRGLAGDTDTQY	TRBJ2-3	TRBV7-9
ASTPVRDEQF	TRBJ2-1	TRBV12-3/TRBV12-4
ASSRSGGTGNTIY	TRBJ1-3	TRBV2
ASIGTDTQY	TRBJ2-3	TRBV5-1
ASSFLAGVDNEQF	TRBJ2-1	TRBV7-3
ASGLVPGGNTGELF	TRBJ2-2	TRBV12-5
ASSLASGGSYEQY	TRBJ2-7	TRBV5-1
ASSGTGRTEAS	TRBJ1-1	TRBV6-5
ASSRGSYEQY	TRBJ2-7	TRBV11-2
ASKETGTLPTEAF	TRBJ1-1	TRBV18
ASSVEGGQGAF	TRBJ2-1	TRBV9